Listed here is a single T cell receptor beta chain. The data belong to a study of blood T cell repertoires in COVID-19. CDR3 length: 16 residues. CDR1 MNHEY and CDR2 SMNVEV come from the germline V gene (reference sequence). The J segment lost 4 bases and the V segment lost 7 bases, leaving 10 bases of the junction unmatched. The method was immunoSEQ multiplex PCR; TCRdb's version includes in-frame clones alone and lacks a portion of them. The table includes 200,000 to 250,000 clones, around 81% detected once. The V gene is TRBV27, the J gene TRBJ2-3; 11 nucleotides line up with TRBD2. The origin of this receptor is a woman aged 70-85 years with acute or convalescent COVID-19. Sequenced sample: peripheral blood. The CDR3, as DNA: TGTGCCAGCACCTTTACTAGCGGGAGTTTCCCAGATACGCAGTATTTT. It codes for CASTFTSGSFPDTQYF.